This TCR beta chain was sequenced for a study of blood T cell repertoires in COVID-19. About the research overall: There were acute and convalescent COVID-19 samples, and they came from the United States, Italy and Spain. T cells, B-cell-depleted T cells, or PBMCs supplied cDNA or gDNA.

Profiling relied on immunoSEQ multiplex PCR, and the TCRdb table lists in-frame clones only, not all of them. The data contain 110,000 to 150,000 clones, approximately 84% of them singletons. The material sequenced was peripheral blood. The sequence derives from a human donor in a cohort sampled during active COVID-19.

The CDR3 sequence: CAIRQGISGNTIYF. The DNA of the CDR3 is TGTGCCATCAGACAGGGTATAAGCGGAAACACCATATATTTT. The chain uses TRBV10-3 and TRBJ1-3; a possible D gene is TRBD1 (6 bases). Germline lookup yields CDR1 ENHRY and CDR2 SYGVKD. The CDR3 runs to 14 residues. Trimming shortened V by 6 bases and J by 4 bases, and 13 bases separated the two germline ends.